The rows below give T cell receptor beta chains drawn from one sample of a study of T cell changes during pregnancy in multiple sclerosis. The protocol was immunoSEQ multiplex PCR, while the TCRdb copy is restricted to in-frame clones and leaves out a portion. The table includes roughly 60,000 clones, around nine tenths detected once. Material: peripheral blood, obtained in the second trimester of pregnancy. The receptors were sampled from a female donor with multiple sclerosis, enrolled in a pregnancy study. The CDR3 runs from the conserved cysteine through the conserved F or W. Fields, in order: J gene, D gene, clone size, V gene, CDR3 DNA, CDR3 protein. D genes are given only for firm matches. Only part of the rows carry a size: once, few, many, or a class if the clone is expanded.

>TRBJ2-6|-|-|TRBV28
TGTGCCAGCAGTTTTGGGGCAGGGGCCAACGTCCTGACTTTC
CASSFGAGANVLTF
>TRBJ1-2|TRBD1|-|TRBV9
TGTGCCAGCAGCGCCAGGTCCAAGACAGGGCGTAACTATGGCTACACCTTC
CASSARSKTGRNYGYTF
>TRBJ1-1|TRBD1|-|TRBV6-5
TGTGCCAGCAGCCCAGGGGGCGAGGGCACTGAAGCTTTCTTT
CASSPGGEGTEAFF
>TRBJ1-5|-|-|TRBV28
TGTGCCAGCAGTCCAACCCTGGGCGCTGTAGGCAATCAGCCCCAGCATTTT
CASSPTLGAVGNQPQHF
>TRBJ2-2|TRBD2|-|TRBV5-1
TGCGCCAGCAGACAGACTAGCCTGAACACCGGGGAGCTGTTTTTT
CASRQTSLNTGELFF
>TRBJ2-7|-|-|TRBV7-2
TGTGCCAGCAGCCTCGACCCGTCATCGGCTAGCGAGCAGTACTTC
CASSLDPSSASEQYF
>TRBJ2-3|-|-|TRBV19
TGTGCCAGCCATCAGACTGGCACAGATACGCAGTATTTT
CASHQTGTDTQYF
>TRBJ1-1|TRBD1|-|TRBV7-9
TGTGCCAGCAGCTTAGGGTGGGACAGCGAAGCTTTCTTT
CASSLGWDSEAFF
>TRBJ2-5|TRBD1|once|TRBV7-9
TGTGCCAGCAGTCTAGAGAGGGGGCGCCCCGGGACCCAGTACTTC
CASSLERGRPGTQYF
>TRBJ2-7|TRBD2|-|TRBV5-1
TGCGCCAGCTGGCTCGGGGCGGGAGCCCCCTACGAGCAGTACTTC
CASWLGAGAPYEQYF
>TRBJ2-5|-|-|TRBV7-3
TGTGCCAGCAGCCTAAGCCTAGGAGAGACCCAGTACTTC
CASSLSLGETQYF
>TRBJ2-3|-|-|TRBV12-5
TGTGCTAGTGGTTGGGAGCGGAAGACCACAGATACGCAGTATTTT
CASGWERKTTDTQYF
>TRBJ2-3|TRBD2|-|TRBV10-3
TGTGCCATCAGGCGAGATGGGACTAGCGGGAGTAAGACAGATACGCAGTATTTT
CAIRRDGTSGSKTDTQYF
>TRBJ1-4|TRBD1|-|TRBV28
TGTGCCAGCAGTAGACAGGGTACTAATGAAAAACTGTTTTTT
CASSRQGTNEKLFF
>TRBJ1-4|-|-|TRBV4-3
TGCGCCAGCAGCTACTCGGGGGAGCCTAATGAAAAACTGTTTTTT
CASSYSGEPNEKLFF
>TRBJ2-5|TRBD2|once|TRBV9
TGTGCCAGCAGCGTAGTGGGCGGGAGCCTAGAGACCCAGTACTTC
CASSVVGGSLETQYF
>TRBJ2-1|TRBD2|-|TRBV30
TGTGCCTGGAGTGTTAAGTCTAGCGGCTCAATCGTTGAGCAGTTCTTC
CAWSVKSSGSIVEQFF
>TRBJ1-3|-|-|TRBV4-2
TGTGCCAGCAGCCAGAGGTCCCAGGGCCTCTCTGGAAACACCATATATTTT
CASSQRSQGLSGNTIYF
>TRBJ2-7|TRBD2|-|TRBV10-2
TGCGCCAGCAGTGATCCGGGGCGGGGGACGGGCGAGCAGTACTTC
CASSDPGRGTGEQYF
>TRBJ1-1|TRBD1|-|TRBV7-9
TGTGCCAGCAGGCCATTAAGGGGGCGCGAAACTGAAGCTTTCTTT
CASRPLRGRETEAFF
>TRBJ2-2|TRBD2|-|TRBV5-1
TGCGCCAGCAGCGAAACCGGGACTAGCACCGGGGAGCTGTTTTTT
CASSETGTSTGELFF
>TRBJ2-5|TRBD2|-|TRBV18
TGTGCCAGCTCACCCGGACTAGCGGGCTTCCAAGAGACCCAGTACTTC
CASSPGLAGFQETQYF
>TRBJ1-2|-|-|TRBV28
TGTGCCAGCAGTTTGTCGGGGGGGATCATCCGAACTAACTATGGCTACACCTTC
CASSLSGGIIRTNYGYTF
>TRBJ2-5|-|-|TRBV5-1
TGCGCCAGCAGGGTAGGGGGTCGCCAAGAGACCCAGTACTTC
CASRVGGRQETQYF
>TRBJ2-7|-|-|TRBV5-6
TGTGCCAGCAGCTCAACAGGGAGCCACGAGCAGTACTTC
CASSSTGSHEQYF
>TRBJ1-2|TRBD1|-|TRBV6-1
TGTGCCAGCAGGAGGACAGGGGATAACTATGGCTACACCTTC
CASRRTGDNYGYTF
>TRBJ1-1|-|-|TRBV7-9
TGTGCCAGCAGCTTAGCAAGGTACAGTGAAGCTTTCTTT
CASSLARYSEAFF
>TRBJ2-5|TRBD1|-|TRBV5-1
TGCGCCAGCAGCACGGGGACAGGGCAAGAGACCCAGTACTTC
CASSTGTGQETQYF
>TRBJ1-2|TRBD1|-|TRBV7-9
TGTGCCGGGGGCAGGGCAGGGGGCCATGGCTACACCTTC
CAGGRAGGHGYTF
>TRBJ2-5|TRBD2|-|TRBV9
TGTGCCAGCAGCGCCGGACTAGCGGGGTACTTTCTGGAGACCCAGTACTTC
CASSAGLAGYFLETQYF
>TRBJ1-2|-|once|TRBV12-5
TGTGCTAGTGGTTTGGTAGTGGGCAGGGGAAGATTTGGCTACACCTTC
CASGLVVGRGRFGYTF
>TRBJ1-1|-|-|TRBV30
TGTGCCTGGAGTGGGTCCTCAATTAGGAGGAACACTGAAGCTTTCTTT
CAWSGSSIRRNTEAFF
>TRBJ2-3|-|-|TRBV6-4
TGTGCCAGCAGTGTAAGCGGAGGCGGGACAGATACGCAGTATTTT
CASSVSGGGTDTQYF
>TRBJ2-1|TRBD2|-|TRBV30
TGTGCCTGGGGGGGACTAGCGGGGGGGTCCCACAATGAGCAGTTCTTC
CAWGGLAGGSHNEQFF
>TRBJ2-1|TRBD2|-|TRBV19
TGTGCCAGTAGTACGGGACTAGTCATCTACAATGAGCAGTTCTTC
CASSTGLVIYNEQFF
>TRBJ2-6|-|-|TRBV4-3
TGCGCCAGCAGCCAAGATGCGTCATCTGGGGCCAACGTCCTGACTTTC
CASSQDASSGANVLTF
>TRBJ1-4|-|-|TRBV4-1
TGCGCCAGCAGCCCAGGACAGAGTTCTAATGAAAAACTGTTTTTT
CASSPGQSSNEKLFF
>TRBJ1-5|-|once|TRBV18
TGTGCCAGCTCGAAGGACACCAATCAGCCCCAGCATTTT
CASSKDTNQPQHF
>TRBJ2-3|TRBD2|-|TRBV2
TGTGCCAGCAGTGTAGTCCTAGCGGGAAACACAGATACGCAGTATTTT
CASSVVLAGNTDTQYF
>TRBJ2-7|-|-|TRBV27
TGTGCCAGCAGTCAAGGACAAGCCTACGAGCAGTACTTC
CASSQGQAYEQYF
>TRBJ2-3|TRBD2|-|TRBV7-9
TGTGCCAGCAGCTTAGATAGTGAGCGGGAGACAGATACGCAGTATTTT
CASSLDSERETDTQYF